This TCR beta chain was identified during a study of CD4 T cells in relation to SARS-CoV-2 and coronaviruses. Germline V gene lookup returns CDR1 LNHDA and CDR2 SQIVND (reference sequence). CDR3 size: 13 residues. The V gene end was trimmed by 5 bases and the J gene end by 2 bases; junction bases not matched to a gene: 1. Before the COVID-19 pandemic, during about 2010-2018, CD4+ T cells were taken from unexposed donors. The cells were cultured for around ten days before CD4+ T cells were isolated. Testing used SARS-CoV-2 S/N and four cold-coronavirus spikes on unexposed-donor CD4+ T cells, cells permitting. Half the medium was replaced with IL-2 medium on days 3 and 7. Only in-frame clones appear in the TCRdb table, and some are missing; sequencing was by immunoSEQ multiplex PCR. The repertoire holds more than 15,000 clones, with about 80% as singletons. A note on this clone: Its target is unknown.

The sequence was obtained from a human donor in good health. The rearrangement links TRBV19 to TRBJ2-5; 8 bases are shared with TRBD1. The sample was CD4+ T cells from PBMCs, cultured in vitro. CDR3 nucleotides: TGTGCCAGTAGTGGGGACAGGCAAGAGACCCAGTACTTC. Its protein is CASSGDRQETQYF.